This T cell receptor beta chain was retrieved from a study of metastatic and nonmetastatic thyroid tumors. Turning to the study itself: For malignant and benign thyroid patients, tumor or nodule tissue and blood were the sources whose repertoires were compared. Study-wide results and limits: The study reportedly found significantly higher TCR beta diversity in malignant thyroid tumors than benign nodules, in blood and tumor.

Thyroid surgery was performed in patients who had received no treatment beforehand. CDR3 size: 15 residues. Trimming cost V 4 bases and J 5 bases, with 18 bases left between them. Authors' data handling: Variation in CDR3 across clinicopathological groups served as the basis for constructing a distant-metastasis classifier in papillary thyroid cancer. MiXCR reprocessed the PCR reads for TCRdb. The V and J calls and clone size are TCRdb's, not the authors'. The data hold about 85,000 clones, with around 9.1% observed a single time. This clone has at least ten counts. Antigen specificity is unknown. The rearrangement uses TRBV12-3 or TRBV12-4 and TRBJ2-7, with D tentatively TRBD1 or TRBD2 (6 bases each). The sample taken for sequencing was blood. The source is a female donor with papillary thyroid cancer or a benign thyroid nodule (not recorded which). Some clones in this sample may be carry-over from other donors' samples. CDR3 region: CASSSNRRGVDEQYF. CDR3 coding DNA: TGTGCCAGCAGTTCCAACCGAAGGGGGGTAGACGAGCAGTACTTC.